This T cell receptor beta chain originates from a study of T cells in localized non-small cell lung cancer. Points from the study as a whole: Uninvolved adjacent lung had more T cell clonality than any other tissue, topping tumor. Adjacent lung exhibited a median of about 50 among the 100 most abundant tumor clones.

Trimming removed 4 bases from V and 3 bases from J, with 9 bases in between. The CDR3 sequence is 13 residues long. CDR1 and CDR2 from the germline V gene are SGHTA and FQGTGA. The repertoire was sequenced with immunoSEQ multiplex PCR; TCRdb's copy has only in-frame clones and lacks some. The sample lists 23,000 or so clones, 92% occurring once. As to this clone: Its antigen is still unknown.

The material was peripheral blood, obtained before any cancer treatment. The chain employs TRBV7-3 and TRBJ2-5, with a tentative D call TRBD2 (5 bases). The TCR comes from a man between 35 and 75 years old with stage III squamous cell lung carcinoma. The chain's CDR3 is CASSSELEETQYF. In DNA form, the CDR3 reads TGTGCCAGCAGCTCGGAACTAGAAGAGACCCAGTACTTC.